This record covers a single T cell receptor beta chain. Reverse transcription of roughly 0.5 to 1 ug RNA was performed with random hexamers. TCRdb reprocessed the immunoSEQ multiplex PCR reads with MiXCR, giving one entry per CDR3 protein. The sample includes 250,000 to 300,000 distinct CDR3 sequences, 70% to 90% seen only once; the top ten take more than 0.15%. The entry originates in a study of CD8 T cells in Susac syndrome. Sequencing of TCR beta drew on CD8+ and CD4+ T cells from blood. Germline lookup yields CDR1 MNHEY and CDR2 SMNVEV (reference sequence). Germline trimming cut 4 bases from V and 1 base from J; bases unmatched to any gene: 7. The CDR3 length is 15 residues.

The sample was CD8+ T cells from PBMCs. This receptor was taken from a human donor with multiple sclerosis. The chain recombines TRBV27 with TRBJ2-7, with TRBD1 matching over 7 bases. CDR3 DNA sequence: TGTGCCAGCAGTTGGACAGGAGACCAATCCTACGAGCAGTACTTC. Its protein product is CASSWTGDQSYEQYF.